This T cell receptor (beta chain) was recorded in a study of cytomegalovirus exposure and HLA in healthy donors. CDR3 length: 15 amino acids. Germline-derived CDR1 and CDR2 are MGHRA and YSYEKL. Trimming took off 1 base at V and 1 base at J, with 10 bases between the two ends. The PCR had 60 Vbeta and 13 Jbeta primers. Profiling relied on immunoSEQ multiplex PCR, and the TCRdb table lists in-frame clones only, not all of them. In the table there are fewer than 200,000 clones, roughly 79% of which are singletons. The sequence came from a woman younger than 30 in good health and CMV-seropositive. The sample was PBMCs. The V call is TRBV4-1, the J call TRBJ1-1; no reliable D call. The DNA for the CDR3 is TGCGCCAGCAGCCAAGCCCCTCCGGGGAACACTGAAGCTTTCTTT. This translates into CASSQAPPGNTEAFF.